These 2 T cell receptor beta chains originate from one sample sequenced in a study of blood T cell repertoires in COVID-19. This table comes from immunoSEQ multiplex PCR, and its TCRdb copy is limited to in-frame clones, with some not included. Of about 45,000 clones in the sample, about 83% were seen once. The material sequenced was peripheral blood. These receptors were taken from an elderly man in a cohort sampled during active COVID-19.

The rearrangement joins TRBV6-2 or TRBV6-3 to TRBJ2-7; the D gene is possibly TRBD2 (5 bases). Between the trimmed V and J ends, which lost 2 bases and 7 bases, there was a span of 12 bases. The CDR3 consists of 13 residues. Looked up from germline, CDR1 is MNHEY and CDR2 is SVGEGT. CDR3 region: CASSYRDVVEQYF. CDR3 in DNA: TGTGCCAGCAGTTACCGGGATGTAGTAGAGCAGTACTTC.

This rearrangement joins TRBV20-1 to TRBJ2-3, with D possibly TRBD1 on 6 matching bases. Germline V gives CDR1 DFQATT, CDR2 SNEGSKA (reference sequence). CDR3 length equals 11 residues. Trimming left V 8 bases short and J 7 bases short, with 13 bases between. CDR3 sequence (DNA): TGCAGTTTTTCCACAGGGAATACGCAGTATTTT. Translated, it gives CSFSTGNTQYF.